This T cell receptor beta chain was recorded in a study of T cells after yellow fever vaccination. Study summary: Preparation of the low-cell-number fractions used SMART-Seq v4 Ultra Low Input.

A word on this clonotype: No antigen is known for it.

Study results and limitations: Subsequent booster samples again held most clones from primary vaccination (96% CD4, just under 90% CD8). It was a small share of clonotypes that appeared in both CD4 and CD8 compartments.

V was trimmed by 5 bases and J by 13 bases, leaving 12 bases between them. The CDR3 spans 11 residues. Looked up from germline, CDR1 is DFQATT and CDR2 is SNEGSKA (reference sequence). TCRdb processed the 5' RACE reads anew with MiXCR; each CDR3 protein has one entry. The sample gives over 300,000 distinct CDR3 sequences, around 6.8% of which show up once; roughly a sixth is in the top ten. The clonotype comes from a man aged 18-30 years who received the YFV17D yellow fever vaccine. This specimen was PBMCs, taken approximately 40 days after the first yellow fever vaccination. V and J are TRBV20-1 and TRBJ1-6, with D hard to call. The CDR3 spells CSAEVGVPLHF. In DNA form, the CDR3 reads TGCAGTGCTGAAGTGGGTGTGCCCCTCCACTTT.